Described below is a single T cell receptor (beta chain) sequence and its context. Based on CD45RO/CCR7/CD25/CD127/CD95/CD27, CD4+ regulatory, stem cell-like memory, naive and central memory cells were sorted. The whole isolated RNA underwent reverse transcription, so sequencing captured expressed TCRB transcripts. Generated by immunoSEQ multiplex PCR, the TCRdb table keeps only in-frame clones and is missing some. The sample records 810,000 or so clones, around a sixth being singletons. This record comes from a study of beta chain features in type 1 diabetes. V was cut by 3 bases and J by 8 bases, with 16 bases left in between. This CDR3 has 14 amino acids. The germline gives CDR1 MNHNS, CDR2 SASEGT.

Sequenced sample: naive CD4+ T cells from blood. The chain joins TRBV6-1 to TRBJ1-1; no clear D. The receptor was derived from a woman between 18 and 29 years old in good health. CDR3: CASSEFIRRMEAFF. The CDR3 nucleotides read TGTGCCAGCAGTGAGTTTATCCGACGAATGGAAGCTTTCTTT.